Listed below are T cell receptor beta chains from one sample, sequenced in a study of patients and donors after allogeneic stem cell transplantation. TCRdb passed the RT-PCR reads through MiXCR, listing each CDR3 protein once. The data hold about 110,000 distinct CDR3 sequences, with approximately 40% observed a single time. Sequences were obtained from blood, either unsorted or a sorted T cell fraction (not recorded which). Receptor source: a human donor who was either an allogeneic HSCT recipient or a stem cell or donor lymphocyte infusion donor (not recorded which). It is not recorded whose cells these are; they may come from a transplant donor. Each CDR3 is given with its conserved first and last residue. Fields, in order: D gene, clone size, V gene, J gene, CDR3 DNA, CDR3 protein. A D gene is named only where the DNA matches it firmly. Clone size is given for some rows only: seen once, a few or many times, or a class if the clone is expanded.

D gene: -; clone size: few; V gene: TRBV7-2; J gene: TRBJ2-3; CDR3 DNA: TGTGCCAGCAGCTCAGCGAGGGGGACATACCCCTCTAATACGCAGTATTTT; CDR3 protein: CASSSARGTYPSNTQYF
D gene: -; clone size: few; V gene: TRBV9; J gene: TRBJ2-3; CDR3 DNA: TGTGCCAGCAGCGTAGCCCCTTACGGCGGAGATACGCAGTATTTT; CDR3 protein: CASSVAPYGGDTQYF
D gene: -; clone size: few; V gene: TRBV6-1; J gene: TRBJ2-3; CDR3 DNA: TGTGCCAGCAGGGTCGGAGGGAGACTCACAGATACGCAGTATTTT; CDR3 protein: CASRVGGRLTDTQYF
D gene: -; clone size: few; V gene: TRBV4-3; J gene: TRBJ1-2; CDR3 DNA: TGCGCCAGCAGCCATTCCGACAGCTATGGCTACACCTTC; CDR3 protein: CASSHSDSYGYTF
D gene: -; clone size: -; V gene: TRBV4-1; J gene: TRBJ1-1; CDR3 DNA: TGCGCCAGCAGCCAAGTCGGCAGGGGCGCTGAAGCTTTCTTT; CDR3 protein: CASSQVGRGAEAFF
D gene: -; clone size: -; V gene: TRBV7-2; J gene: TRBJ2-3; CDR3 DNA: TGTGCCAGCAGTAGGACCCCACACACAGATACGCAGTATTTT; CDR3 protein: CASSRTPHTDTQYF
D gene: TRBD2; clone size: -; V gene: TRBV5-1; J gene: TRBJ2-1; CDR3 DNA: TGCGCCAGCAGCTTGTTGGGACTAGCGGGACGGCCCCCATACAATGAGCAGTTCTTC; CDR3 protein: CASSLLGLAGRPPYNEQFF
D gene: TRBD2; clone size: -; V gene: TRBV4-3; J gene: TRBJ2-7; CDR3 DNA: TGCGCCAGCAGCCAAGATTATCGGGCTAGCGGTGACTACGAGCAGTACTTC; CDR3 protein: CASSQDYRASGDYEQYF
D gene: -; clone size: -; V gene: TRBV7-6; J gene: TRBJ2-7; CDR3 DNA: TGTGCCAGCAGCTTAGTTGTGGACAGTCTTCGGTCCTACGAGCAGTACTTC; CDR3 protein: CASSLVVDSLRSYEQYF
D gene: TRBD2; clone size: few; V gene: TRBV12-3/TRBV12-4; J gene: TRBJ2-1; CDR3 DNA: TGTGCCAGCAGCCGAATACTAGCGCGCCGGCCCAATGAGCAGTTCTTC; CDR3 protein: CASSRILARRPNEQFF
D gene: -; clone size: -; V gene: TRBV4-3; J gene: TRBJ1-5; CDR3 DNA: TGCGCCAGCAGCCAAGAATTGGGCCAGCCCCAGCATTTT; CDR3 protein: CASSQELGQPQHF
D gene: -; clone size: -; V gene: TRBV20-1; J gene: TRBJ1-6; CDR3 DNA: TGCAGTGCCACTGTTGGCCCCACGGGACCCCTCCACTTT; CDR3 protein: CSATVGPTGPLHF
D gene: TRBD2; clone size: -; V gene: TRBV13; J gene: TRBJ2-1; CDR3 DNA: TGTGCCAGCAGCTTAGGCCCCGGGACTAGCATCAATGAGCAGTTCTTC; CDR3 protein: CASSLGPGTSINEQFF
D gene: -; clone size: -; V gene: TRBV20-1; J gene: TRBJ1-5; CDR3 DNA: TGCAGTGCTACACTACACAGAAATCAGCCCCAGCATTTT; CDR3 protein: CSATLHRNQPQHF
D gene: -; clone size: -; V gene: TRBV3-1; J gene: TRBJ2-3; CDR3 DNA: TGTGCCAGCAGCCAGGACCGGGTGGCAGATACGCAGTATTTT; CDR3 protein: CASSQDRVADTQYF
D gene: TRBD1; clone size: few; V gene: TRBV12-3/TRBV12-4; J gene: TRBJ1-6; CDR3 DNA: TGTGCCAGCAGGACAGGGTATGGGGGAAATTCACCCCTCCACTTT; CDR3 protein: CASRTGYGGNSPLHF
D gene: -; clone size: -; V gene: TRBV12-3/TRBV12-4; J gene: TRBJ2-1; CDR3 DNA: TGTGCCAGCAGTTCTGACAACTACAATGAGCAGTTCTTC; CDR3 protein: CASSSDNYNEQFF
D gene: -; clone size: -; V gene: TRBV7-2; J gene: TRBJ1-5; CDR3 DNA: TGTGCCAGCAGCCTGGACAATAGCAATCAGCCCCAGCATTTT; CDR3 protein: CASSLDNSNQPQHF
D gene: TRBD1; clone size: -; V gene: TRBV5-6; J gene: TRBJ2-4; CDR3 DNA: TGTGCCAGCAGCCCCTGGACAGGGGCTCTAGCCAAAAACATTCAGTACTTC; CDR3 protein: CASSPWTGALAKNIQYF
D gene: -; clone size: -; V gene: TRBV15; J gene: TRBJ1-4; CDR3 DNA: TGTGCCACCAGCAGGGATTTTAATGAAAAACTGTTTTTT; CDR3 protein: CATSRDFNEKLFF
D gene: TRBD2; clone size: few; V gene: TRBV6-2/TRBV6-3; J gene: TRBJ2-5; CDR3 DNA: TGTGCCAGCAGTTTAGCACTAGCGGGAGGACAAGAGACCCAGTACTTC; CDR3 protein: CASSLALAGGQETQYF
D gene: -; clone size: -; V gene: TRBV30; J gene: TRBJ1-5; CDR3 DNA: TGTGCCTGGAGGACAGGCGGGATTGGGAGTCAGCCCCAGCATTTT; CDR3 protein: CAWRTGGIGSQPQHF
D gene: -; clone size: -; V gene: TRBV28; J gene: TRBJ2-7; CDR3 DNA: TGTGCCAGCAGTTCCAGACTAGTAAGGGACGGCGAGCAGTACTTC; CDR3 protein: CASSSRLVRDGEQYF
D gene: TRBD1; clone size: -; V gene: TRBV7-2; J gene: TRBJ1-2; CDR3 DNA: TGTGCCAGCAGCTTGGCCGGGACAGGGTACGATGGCTACACCTTC; CDR3 protein: CASSLAGTGYDGYTF
D gene: TRBD1; clone size: few; V gene: TRBV5-8; J gene: TRBJ1-5; CDR3 DNA: TGTGCCAGCAGCCGTGGACAGGGGGTAGGTCCCCAGCATTTT; CDR3 protein: CASSRGQGVGPQHF
D gene: -; clone size: -; V gene: TRBV12-3/TRBV12-4; J gene: TRBJ1-1; CDR3 DNA: TGTGCCAGCAAGTGGCAGGAGAACACTGAAGCTTTCTTT; CDR3 protein: CASKWQENTEAFF
D gene: -; clone size: few; V gene: TRBV29-1; J gene: TRBJ2-1; CDR3 DNA: TGCAGCGGATTCTTAACCCCGGCGGGTGAGCAGTTCTTC; CDR3 protein: CSGFLTPAGEQFF
D gene: -; clone size: many; V gene: TRBV5-1; J gene: TRBJ1-6; CDR3 DNA: TGCGCCAGCAGCCCGGACGGGGGTTCACCCCTCCACTTT; CDR3 protein: CASSPDGGSPLHF
D gene: TRBD2; clone size: -; V gene: TRBV16; J gene: TRBJ2-7; CDR3 DNA: TGTGCCAGCAGCAGGGACTACACCTCCGAGCAGTACTTC; CDR3 protein: CASSRDYTSEQYF
D gene: -; clone size: -; V gene: TRBV12-3/TRBV12-4; J gene: TRBJ1-2; CDR3 DNA: TGTGCCAGCAGTTTAAAAGCCTATGGCTACACCTTC; CDR3 protein: CASSLKAYGYTF
D gene: -; clone size: -; V gene: TRBV7-3; J gene: TRBJ2-1; CDR3 DNA: TGTGCCAGCAGCGGAGGCCCAAGGGGGAGTATGGGGAGCTCCTACAATGAGCAGTTCTTC; CDR3 protein: CASSGGPRGSMGSSYNEQFF
D gene: TRBD1; clone size: -; V gene: TRBV10-3; J gene: TRBJ2-2; CDR3 DNA: TGTGCCAGTCCAGGACAGGGACACACCGGGGAGCTGTTTTTT; CDR3 protein: CASPGQGHTGELFF
D gene: -; clone size: -; V gene: TRBV12-3/TRBV12-4; J gene: TRBJ2-3; CDR3 DNA: TGTGCCAGCAGTCAGCCACATGTGGGTAGCACAGATACGCAGTATTTT; CDR3 protein: CASSQPHVGSTDTQYF
D gene: -; clone size: -; V gene: TRBV20-1; J gene: TRBJ1-1; CDR3 DNA: TGCAGTGCTAGAGGAGAGAACACTGAAGCTTTCTTT; CDR3 protein: CSARGENTEAFF
D gene: TRBD2; clone size: few; V gene: TRBV4-2; J gene: TRBJ2-1; CDR3 DNA: TGTGCCAGTAGCGGGAGGGCCATCGAAAATGAGCAGTTCTTC; CDR3 protein: CASSGRAIENEQFF
D gene: -; clone size: -; V gene: TRBV7-8; J gene: TRBJ2-4; CDR3 DNA: TGTGCCAGCAGCCCCATAGGGTCGGGAGACATTCAGTACTTC; CDR3 protein: CASSPIGSGDIQYF
D gene: -; clone size: few; V gene: TRBV5-6; J gene: TRBJ1-2; CDR3 DNA: TGTGCCAGCAGCTCTATGCGCCGGGGCCTTCGGGTCTACACCTTC; CDR3 protein: CASSSMRRGLRVYTF
D gene: TRBD1; clone size: -; V gene: TRBV18; J gene: TRBJ1-1; CDR3 DNA: TGTGCCACCGCTACAGGGGGCAGGACTGAAGCTTTCTTT; CDR3 protein: CATATGGRTEAFF
D gene: -; clone size: -; V gene: TRBV12-3/TRBV12-4; J gene: TRBJ1-5; CDR3 DNA: TGTGCCAGCAGTCCGGGGGGCACACATCAGCCCCAGCATTTT; CDR3 protein: CASSPGGTHQPQHF
D gene: -; clone size: -; V gene: TRBV20-1; J gene: TRBJ2-7; CDR3 DNA: TGCAGTGCTAGAGATCTGGGCAGGAATGCGGGAATTTCCTACGAGCAGTACTTC; CDR3 protein: CSARDLGRNAGISYEQYF
D gene: -; clone size: few; V gene: TRBV29-1; J gene: TRBJ2-1; CDR3 DNA: TGCAGCGTTGGAGGGCGGAATTACAATGAGCAGTTCTTC; CDR3 protein: CSVGGRNYNEQFF
D gene: TRBD1; clone size: -; V gene: TRBV28; J gene: TRBJ1-2; CDR3 DNA: TGTGCCAGCAGTTTTGGACAGGGGTATGGCTACACCTTC; CDR3 protein: CASSFGQGYGYTF
D gene: TRBD1; clone size: once; V gene: TRBV30; J gene: TRBJ2-1; CDR3 DNA: TGTGCCTGGATACGGACAGGGCTTCTCAATGAGCAGTTCTTC; CDR3 protein: CAWIRTGLLNEQFF
D gene: TRBD1; clone size: -; V gene: TRBV7-2; J gene: TRBJ1-5; CDR3 DNA: TGTGCCAGCAGCTCCCGGACAGGGTTTCAGCCCCGGCATTTT; CDR3 protein: CASSSRTGFQPRHF
D gene: -; clone size: once; V gene: TRBV7-2; J gene: TRBJ2-1; CDR3 DNA: TGTGCCAGCAGCTCCGGACCATACGTCTACGATGAGCAGTTCTTC; CDR3 protein: CASSSGPYVYDEQFF
D gene: -; clone size: few; V gene: TRBV4-2; J gene: TRBJ1-3; CDR3 DNA: TGTGCCAGCAGCCAAGGGGTTGTGGCATACTCCTCTGGAAACACCATATATTTT; CDR3 protein: CASSQGVVAYSSGNTIYF
D gene: -; clone size: few; V gene: TRBV29-1; J gene: TRBJ2-7; CDR3 DNA: TGCAGCGTCCGAGAGGGCCCACCTGGCGAGCAGTACTTC; CDR3 protein: CSVREGPPGEQYF
D gene: -; clone size: -; V gene: TRBV4-3; J gene: TRBJ2-7; CDR3 DNA: TGCGCCAGCAGCCAAGATCAGGCTTACGAGCAGTACTTC; CDR3 protein: CASSQDQAYEQYF
D gene: -; clone size: -; V gene: TRBV20-1; J gene: TRBJ1-3; CDR3 DNA: TGCAGTGCCCGCCCAGGGTCTGGAAACACCATATATTTT; CDR3 protein: CSARPGSGNTIYF
D gene: -; clone size: -; V gene: TRBV2; J gene: TRBJ2-5; CDR3 DNA: TGTGCCAGCAGTGAGGCCTTTAGACAAGAGACCCAGTACTTC; CDR3 protein: CASSEAFRQETQYF
D gene: TRBD1; clone size: few; V gene: TRBV5-1; J gene: TRBJ1-1; CDR3 DNA: TGCGCCAGCAGCAGGGACAGGGCCGCCACTGAAGCTTTCTTT; CDR3 protein: CASSRDRAATEAFF
D gene: -; clone size: many; V gene: TRBV29-1; J gene: TRBJ1-1; CDR3 DNA: TGCAGCGTTGGGCAGATCAGGAACACTGAAGCTTTCTTT; CDR3 protein: CSVGQIRNTEAFF
D gene: -; clone size: -; V gene: TRBV4-3; J gene: TRBJ1-1; CDR3 DNA: TGCGCCAGCAGTCCCTCTGTCGGGGGGGTGGCTTTCTTT; CDR3 protein: CASSPSVGGVAFF
D gene: -; clone size: -; V gene: TRBV3-1; J gene: TRBJ1-4; CDR3 DNA: TGTGCCAGCAGCCAAGGTTGGATGACGGGGGGGAATGAAAAACTGTTTTTT; CDR3 protein: CASSQGWMTGGNEKLFF
D gene: TRBD2; clone size: few; V gene: TRBV5-1; J gene: TRBJ2-7; CDR3 DNA: TGCGCCAGCAGTAGGACTAGCGATACCTACGAGCAGTACTTC; CDR3 protein: CASSRTSDTYEQYF
D gene: -; clone size: -; V gene: TRBV20-1; J gene: TRBJ1-1; CDR3 DNA: TGCAGTGCTAGAGGCCCGCACGGGGCCGCCACTGAAGCTTTCTTT; CDR3 protein: CSARGPHGAATEAFF
D gene: -; clone size: -; V gene: TRBV4-3; J gene: TRBJ2-7; CDR3 DNA: TGCGCCAGCAGCCAAGAACTTGTAGCGACCCTTAACTATGGAGAGCAGTACTTC; CDR3 protein: CASSQELVATLNYGEQYF